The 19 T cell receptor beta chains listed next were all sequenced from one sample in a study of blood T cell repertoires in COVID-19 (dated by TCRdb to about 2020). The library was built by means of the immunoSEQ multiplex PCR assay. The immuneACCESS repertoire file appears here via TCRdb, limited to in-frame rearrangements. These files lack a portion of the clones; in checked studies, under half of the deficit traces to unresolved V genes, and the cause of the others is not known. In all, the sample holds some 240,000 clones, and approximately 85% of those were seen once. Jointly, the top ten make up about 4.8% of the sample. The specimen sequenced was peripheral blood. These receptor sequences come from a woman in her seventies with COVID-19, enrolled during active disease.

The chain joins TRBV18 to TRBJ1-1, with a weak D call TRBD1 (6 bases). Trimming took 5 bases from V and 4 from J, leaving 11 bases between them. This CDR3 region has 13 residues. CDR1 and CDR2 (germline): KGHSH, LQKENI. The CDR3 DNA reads TGTGCCAGCTCAAGACAGGTGGGCACTGAAGCTTTCTTT. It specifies CASSRQVGTEAFF.

CDR3: CASSDESGLAGGNEQFF. As DNA, the CDR3 is TGCGCCAGCAGTGACGAATCTGGACTAGCGGGAGGTAATGAGCAGTTCTTC. V usage is TRBV10-1 and J usage is TRBJ2-1; 14 nucleotides align to TRBD2. The CDR3 sequence is 17 residues long. V lost 3 bases, J lost 7 bases, and 8 bases stayed unmatched. Germline loops: CDR1 WNHNN, CDR2 SYGVQD (reference sequence).

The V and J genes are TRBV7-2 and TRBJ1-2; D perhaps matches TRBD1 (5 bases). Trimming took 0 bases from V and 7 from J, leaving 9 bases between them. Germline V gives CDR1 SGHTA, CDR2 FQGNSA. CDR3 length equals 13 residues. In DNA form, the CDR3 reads TGTGCCAGCAGCTTAGCCAGGGAAGGTGGCTACACCTTC. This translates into CASSLAREGGYTF.

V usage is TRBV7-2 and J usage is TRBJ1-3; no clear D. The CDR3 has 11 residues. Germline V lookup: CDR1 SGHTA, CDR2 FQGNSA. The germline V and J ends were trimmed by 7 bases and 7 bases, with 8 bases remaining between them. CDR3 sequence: CASTLRNTIYF. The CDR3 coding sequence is TGTGCCAGCACTCTGAGGAACACCATATATTTT.

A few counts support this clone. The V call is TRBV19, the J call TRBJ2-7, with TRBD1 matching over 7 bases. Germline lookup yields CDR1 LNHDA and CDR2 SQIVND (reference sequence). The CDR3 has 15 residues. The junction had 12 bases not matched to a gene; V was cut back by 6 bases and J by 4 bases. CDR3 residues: CASRGDRRRGYEQYF. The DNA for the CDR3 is TGTGCCAGTAGGGGGGACAGACGGCGCGGGTACGAGCAGTACTTC.

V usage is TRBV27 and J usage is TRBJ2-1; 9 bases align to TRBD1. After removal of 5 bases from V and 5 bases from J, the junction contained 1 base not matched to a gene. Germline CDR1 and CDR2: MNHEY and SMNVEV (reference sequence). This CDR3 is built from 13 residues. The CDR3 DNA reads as TGTGCCAGCAGTAGGGACAGGGACAATGAGCAGTTCTTC. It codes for CASSRDRDNEQFF.

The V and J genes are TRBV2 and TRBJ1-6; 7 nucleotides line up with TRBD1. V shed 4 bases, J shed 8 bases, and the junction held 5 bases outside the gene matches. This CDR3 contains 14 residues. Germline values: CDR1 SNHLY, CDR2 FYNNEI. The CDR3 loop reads CASSGQGRDSPLHF. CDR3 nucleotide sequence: TGTGCCAGCAGTGGACAGGGAAGGGATTCACCCCTCCACTTT.

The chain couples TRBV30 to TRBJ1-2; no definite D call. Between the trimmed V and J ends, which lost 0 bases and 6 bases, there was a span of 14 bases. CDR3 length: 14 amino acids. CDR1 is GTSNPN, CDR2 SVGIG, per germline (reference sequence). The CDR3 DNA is TGTGCCTGGAGTGTACTATCGGGGAGAAATGGCTACACCTTC. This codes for CAWSVLSGRNGYTF.

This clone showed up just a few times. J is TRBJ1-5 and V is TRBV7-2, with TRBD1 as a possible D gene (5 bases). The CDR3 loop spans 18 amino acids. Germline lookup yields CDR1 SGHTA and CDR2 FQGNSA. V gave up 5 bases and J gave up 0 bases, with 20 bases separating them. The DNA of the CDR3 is TGTGCCAGCAGCGGAGTGGGACTTTCTCCCTTTAGCAATCAGCCCCAGCATTTT. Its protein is CASSGVGLSPFSNQPQHF.

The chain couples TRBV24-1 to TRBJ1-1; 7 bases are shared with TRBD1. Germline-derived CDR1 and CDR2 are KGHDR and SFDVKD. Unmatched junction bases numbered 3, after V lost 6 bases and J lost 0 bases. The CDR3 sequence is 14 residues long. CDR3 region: CATSQTGVNTEAFF. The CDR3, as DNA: TGTGCCACCAGTCAAACAGGGGTGAACACTGAAGCTTTCTTT.

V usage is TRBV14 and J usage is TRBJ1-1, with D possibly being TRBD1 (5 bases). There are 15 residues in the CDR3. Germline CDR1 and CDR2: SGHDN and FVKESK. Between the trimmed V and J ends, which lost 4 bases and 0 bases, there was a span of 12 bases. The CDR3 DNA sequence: TGTGCCAGCAGCCGAAGGACACTAATGAACACTGAAGCTTTCTTT. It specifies CASSRRTLMNTEAFF.

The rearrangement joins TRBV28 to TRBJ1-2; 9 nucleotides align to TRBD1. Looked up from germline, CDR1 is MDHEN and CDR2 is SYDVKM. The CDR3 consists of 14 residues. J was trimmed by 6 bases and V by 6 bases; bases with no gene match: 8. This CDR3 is CASSLGGQGHGYTF. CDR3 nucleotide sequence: TGTGCCAGCAGCCTCGGGGGACAGGGCCATGGCTACACCTTC.

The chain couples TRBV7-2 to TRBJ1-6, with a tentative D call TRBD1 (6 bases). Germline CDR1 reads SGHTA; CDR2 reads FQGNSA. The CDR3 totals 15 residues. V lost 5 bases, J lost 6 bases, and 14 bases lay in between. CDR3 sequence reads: CASSVDSALNSPLHF. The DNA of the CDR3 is TGTGCCAGCAGCGTGGACAGCGCTCTTAATTCACCCCTCCACTTT.

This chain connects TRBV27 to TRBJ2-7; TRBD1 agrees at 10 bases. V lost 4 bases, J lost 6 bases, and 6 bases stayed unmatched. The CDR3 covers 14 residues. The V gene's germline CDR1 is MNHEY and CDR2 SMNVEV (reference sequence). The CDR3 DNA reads TGTGCCAGCAGTTCGACAGGGGGCTCGCGCGAGCAGTACTTC. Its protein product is CASSSTGGSREQYF.

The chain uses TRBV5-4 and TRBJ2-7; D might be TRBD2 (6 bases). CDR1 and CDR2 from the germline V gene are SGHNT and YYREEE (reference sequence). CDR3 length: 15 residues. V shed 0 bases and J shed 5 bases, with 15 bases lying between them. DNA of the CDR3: TGTGCCAGCAGCTTGGGGGCGGACGGGGGAAACGAGCAGTACTTC. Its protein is CASSLGADGGNEQYF.

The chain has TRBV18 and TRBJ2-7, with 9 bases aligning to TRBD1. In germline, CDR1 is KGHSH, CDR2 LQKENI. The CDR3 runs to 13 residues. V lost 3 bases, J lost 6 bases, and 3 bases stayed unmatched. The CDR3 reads CASSPWTGAEQYF. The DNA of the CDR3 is TGTGCCAGCTCACCCTGGACAGGGGCCGAGCAGTACTTC.

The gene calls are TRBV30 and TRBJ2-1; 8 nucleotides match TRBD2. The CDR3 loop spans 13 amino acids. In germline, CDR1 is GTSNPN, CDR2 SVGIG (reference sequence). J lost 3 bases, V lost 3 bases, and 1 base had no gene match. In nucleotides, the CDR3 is TGTGCCTGGAGCGGGGGGGGCTACAATGAGCAGTTCTTC. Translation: CAWSGGGYNEQFF.

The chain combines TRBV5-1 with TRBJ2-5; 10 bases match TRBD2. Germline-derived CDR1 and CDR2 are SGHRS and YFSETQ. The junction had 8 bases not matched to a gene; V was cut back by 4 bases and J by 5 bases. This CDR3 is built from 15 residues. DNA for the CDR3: TGCGCCAGCAGCGCTTCTAGCGGGAGAGGGGAGACCCAGTACTTC. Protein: CASSASSGRGETQYF.

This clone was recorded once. In DNA, the CDR3 is TGTGCCAGCGGCCGCGGGGGCGCATTAGAGACCCAGTACTTC. Its translation is CASGRGGALETQYF. The chain combines TRBV5-5 with TRBJ2-5; D is possibly TRBD2 (7 bases). The V gene lost 7 bases and the J gene lost 4 bases, with 17 bases spanning the gap. The germline V gene has CDR1 SGHKS and CDR2 YYEKEE (reference sequence). CDR3 length: 14 residues.